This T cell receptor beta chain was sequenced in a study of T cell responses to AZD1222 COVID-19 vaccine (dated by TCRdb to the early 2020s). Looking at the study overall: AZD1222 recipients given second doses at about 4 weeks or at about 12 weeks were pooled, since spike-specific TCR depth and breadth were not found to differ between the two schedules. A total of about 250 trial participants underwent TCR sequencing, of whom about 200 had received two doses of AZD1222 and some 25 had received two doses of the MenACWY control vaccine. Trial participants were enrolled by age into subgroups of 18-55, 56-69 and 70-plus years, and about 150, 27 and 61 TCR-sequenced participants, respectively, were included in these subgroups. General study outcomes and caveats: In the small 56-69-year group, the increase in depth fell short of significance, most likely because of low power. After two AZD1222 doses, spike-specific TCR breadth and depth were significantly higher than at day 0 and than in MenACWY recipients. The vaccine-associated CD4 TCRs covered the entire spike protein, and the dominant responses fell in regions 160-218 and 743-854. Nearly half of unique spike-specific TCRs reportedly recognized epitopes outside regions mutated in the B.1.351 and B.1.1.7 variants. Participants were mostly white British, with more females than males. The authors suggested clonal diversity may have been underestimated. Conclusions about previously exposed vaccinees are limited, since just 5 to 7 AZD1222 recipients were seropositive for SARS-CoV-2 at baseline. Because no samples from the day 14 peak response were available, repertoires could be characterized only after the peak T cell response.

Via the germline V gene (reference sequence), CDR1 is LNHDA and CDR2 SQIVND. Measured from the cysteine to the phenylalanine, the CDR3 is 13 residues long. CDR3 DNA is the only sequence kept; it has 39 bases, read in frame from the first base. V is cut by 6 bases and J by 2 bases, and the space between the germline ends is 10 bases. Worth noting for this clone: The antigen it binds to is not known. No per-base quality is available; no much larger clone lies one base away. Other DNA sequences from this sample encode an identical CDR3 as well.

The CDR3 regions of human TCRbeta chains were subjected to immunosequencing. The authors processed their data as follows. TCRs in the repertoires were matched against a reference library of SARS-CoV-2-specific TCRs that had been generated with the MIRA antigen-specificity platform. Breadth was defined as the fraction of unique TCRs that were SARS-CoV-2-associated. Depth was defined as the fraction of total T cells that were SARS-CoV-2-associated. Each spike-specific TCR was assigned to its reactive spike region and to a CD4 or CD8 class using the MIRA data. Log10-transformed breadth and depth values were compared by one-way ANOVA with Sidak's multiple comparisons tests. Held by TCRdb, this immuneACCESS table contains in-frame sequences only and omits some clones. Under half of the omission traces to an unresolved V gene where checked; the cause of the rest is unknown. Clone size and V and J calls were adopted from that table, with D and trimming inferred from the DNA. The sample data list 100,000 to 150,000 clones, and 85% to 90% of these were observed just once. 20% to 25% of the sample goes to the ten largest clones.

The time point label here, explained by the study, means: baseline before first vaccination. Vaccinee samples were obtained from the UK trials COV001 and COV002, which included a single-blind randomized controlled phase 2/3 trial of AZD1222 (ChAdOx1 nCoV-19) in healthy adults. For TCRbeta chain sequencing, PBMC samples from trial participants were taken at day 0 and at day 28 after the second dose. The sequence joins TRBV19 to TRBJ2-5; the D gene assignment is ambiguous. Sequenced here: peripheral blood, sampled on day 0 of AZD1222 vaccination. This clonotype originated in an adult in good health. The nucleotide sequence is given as TGTGCCAGTAGCCTGGGCAGGCAAGAGACCCAGTACTTC. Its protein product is CASSLGRQETQYF.